The 7 T cell receptor beta chains given below trace back to one sample, sequenced in a study of vaccination and CD4 T cells after COVID-19. No antigens are known for them. The Oncomine TCR Beta short-read assay was what sequenced the DNA obtained from cultured CD4+ T cells. MiXCR was run by TCRdb on the PCR reads, yielding one entry per CDR3 protein. Of 5,000 to 7,500 distinct CDR3 sequences listed, nearly 50% are singletons. Treatment specified: roughly 11-day PBMC culture with coronavirus spike peptide pools or control peptides (ViraFEST assay). An unexposed donor provided the CD4+ T cells, which were collected before the COVID-19 pandemic (2011-2018). The sequenced material came from CD4+ T cells from blood, cultured in vitro. The receptors originated from a human donor in good health.

The chain combines TRBV7-2 with TRBJ1-1; D is unresolved. V was cut by 0 bases and J by 2 bases, with 7 bases left in between. The CDR3 is 14 residues long. Germline V gene sequence: CDR1 SGHTA, CDR2 FQGNSA. CDR3 bases: TGTGCCAGCAGCTTAGCCACAGATAACACTGAAGCTTTCTTT. Its protein is CASSLATDNTEAFF.

As DNA, the CDR3 is TGTGCCAGCAGCTTAGCGGGGGATAATTCACCCCTCCACTTT. Translating gives CASSLAGDNSPLHF. The rearrangement uses TRBV7-8 and TRBJ1-6, with D possibly being TRBD1 (5 bases). Germline CDR1 and CDR2: SGHVS and FQNEAQ. This CDR3 region has 14 residues. Trimming took 0 bases from V and 5 from J, leaving 5 bases between them.

The chain has TRBV6-5 and TRBJ2-7; TRBD2 aligns across 10 bases. The CDR3 is 18 amino acids. The germline V gene encodes CDR1 MNHEY and CDR2 SVGAGI. With 2 bases clipped from V and 2 bases from J, the junction kept 12 bases outside the gene matches. CDR3 in DNA: TGTGCCAGCAGTTACGGGGCGGCTAGCGGGAGCATCCCCTACGAGCAGTACTTC. It specifies CASSYGAASGSIPYEQYF.

This clonotype is deemed medium-sized. The genes are TRBV6-1 and TRBJ2-7; D may be TRBD2 (5 bases). Germline values: CDR1 MNHNS, CDR2 SASEGT. The length of the CDR3 is 15 residues. Trimming removed 6 bases from V and 3 bases from J, with 18 bases in between. The CDR3, as DNA: TGTGCCAGCAGGGCGACCGGGGTTCACGGCTACGAGCAGTACTTC. Protein product: CASRATGVHGYEQYF.

This clonotype was detected only a few times. V gene TRBV30 combines with J gene TRBJ1-1; D is perhaps TRBD1 (5 bases). The CDR3 is 15 residues long. Per germline, CDR1 GTSNPN and CDR2 SVGIG (reference sequence). The V gene lost 0 bases and the J gene lost 4 bases, with 15 bases spanning the gap. Here the CDR3 DNA reads TGTGCCTGGAGTGTAGTTGGGGGGACCAGCACTGAAGCTTTCTTT. It yields the protein CAWSVVGGTSTEAFF.

This chain links TRBV6-5 with TRBJ2-2, with TRBD2 identical over 16 bases. Germline values: CDR1 MNHEY, CDR2 SVGAGI. The CDR3 sequence is 21 residues long. J lost 2 bases, V lost 0 bases, and 9 bases had no gene match. CDR3 sequence reads: CASSYSRPGTSGRGNTGELFF. CDR3 bases: TGTGCCAGCAGTTACTCGAGACCAGGGACTAGCGGGAGGGGAAACACCGGGGAGCTGTTTTTT.

This sequence joins TRBV14 and TRBJ1-5; TRBD1 matches at 9 bases. With 1 base clipped from V and 6 bases from J, the junction kept 4 bases outside the gene matches. This CDR3 has 15 amino acids. Germline lookup yields CDR1 SGHDN and CDR2 FVKESK. CDR3 sequence reads: CASSQGGTGLQPQHF. Here the CDR3 DNA reads TGTGCCAGCAGCCAAGGGGGGACAGGGCTTCAGCCCCAGCATTTT.